Here is one TCR beta chain with its context. Its specificity is not known. The PCR used 60 Vbeta and 13 Jbeta primers. Data came from immunoSEQ multiplex PCR; TCRdb stores just in-frame clones and leaves some out. This table holds about 220,000 clones, more than 65% found once. The CDR3 is 16 residues long. Germline V gene sequence: CDR1 SGDLS, CDR2 YYNGEE. V shed 0 bases and J 2 bases; nucleotides not matched to a gene: 6. The sample comes from a study of cytomegalovirus exposure and HLA in healthy donors. General study results and limits: As confirmed in vitro, three CMV-associated chains were specific for CMV antigens. Later, an analysis found that common viral pathogens appeared to be linked with several of the most significant clusters.

The sample taken for sequencing was PBMCs. This clonotype was sampled from a man between 18 and 29 years old in good health and CMV-seronegative. J is TRBJ2-7 and V is TRBV9; TRBD2 matches at 9 bases. The CDR3 protein is CASSVGAGGTPYEQYF. The CDR3 bases are TGTGCCAGCAGCGTAGGGGCGGGGGGGACCCCCTACGAGCAGTACTTC.